One T cell receptor beta chain is described in this entry. Its antigen remains unknown. Generated by immunoSEQ multiplex PCR, the TCRdb table keeps only in-frame clones and is missing some. The sample holds nearly 11,000 clones, about four fifths seen once. This sample was included in a study of T cells in localized non-small cell lung cancer. Findings and limits, study-wide: Owing to sequencing of a solitary tumor region, heterogeneity cannot be discounted.

The CDR3 contains 16 residues. V dropped 3 bases and J dropped 1 base, with 15 bases sitting between them. Germline V gives CDR1 SGDLS, CDR2 YYNGEE. Sequenced material: peripheral blood mononuclear cells, taken before any cancer treatment. This sequence was found in a female donor over 55 with stage II lung adenocarcinoma. This chain joins TRBV9 and TRBJ2-3; a possible D gene is TRBD1 (6 bases). The CDR3 spells CASSGGQTTGTDTQYF. The CDR3 nucleotides read TGTGCCAGCAGCGGTGGACAGACCACGGGCACAGATACGCAGTATTTT. Filled out from reference TRBV9 and TRBJ2-3, the complete variable domain reads DSGVTQTPKHLITATGQRVTLRCSPRSGDLSVYWYQQSLDQGLQFLIQYYNGEERAKGNILERFSAQQFPDLHSELNLSSLELGDSALYFCASSGGQTTGTDTQYFGPGTRLTVL.